Listed below are T cell receptor beta chains from one sample, sequenced in a study of cytomegalovirus exposure and HLA in healthy donors. Data came from immunoSEQ multiplex PCR; TCRdb stores just in-frame clones and leaves some out. The sample holds 130,000 to 150,000 clones, 50% to 75% seen once. Sequenced material: PBMCs. The receptors come from a woman aged 25 to 39 in good health and CMV-seropositive. CDR3s include the opening cysteine and the closing phenylalanine or tryptophan. Size is stated for part of the rows, as once, few or many counts, or as a class when the clone is expanded.

j_call clone_size v_call cdr3_aa
TRBJ2-7 few TRBV10-3 CAISGGASGALEQYF
- - TRBV5-1 CASTGTSASYEQYF
TRBJ2-1 - TRBV19 CASRQRGQYNEQFF
TRBJ2-3 - TRBV6-4 CASPAGPPGGTDTQYF
TRBJ1-6 - TRBV6-1 CASSTGGGRNSPLHF
TRBJ1-4 few TRBV2 CASSAGQGVEKLFF
TRBJ2-5 - TRBV5-1 CASSLPGSETQYF
TRBJ2-5 - TRBV5-1 CASSFAGGEETQYF
TRBJ1-4 - TRBV18 CASSPPGQGGEKLFF
TRBJ1-1 - TRBV28 CASSLLPGEGEAFF
TRBJ2-7 - TRBV9 CASSVSGQGYEQYF
TRBJ2-2 once TRBV4-1 CASSQDGGRTGELFF
TRBJ1-1 few TRBV28 CASSFWAGGAEAFF
TRBJ2-7 - TRBV5-6 CASSRGGQLGQYF
TRBJ2-7 - TRBV28 CASRTGGSEQYF
TRBJ2-5 once TRBV5-1 CASSLLAGQETQYF
TRBJ1-3 - TRBV7-9 CASSHQMDSSGNTIYF
TRBJ1-1 - TRBV2 CASNREGMNAEAFF
TRBJ2-7 - TRBV19 CASRGRQLGEQYF
TRBJ2-1 - TRBV20-1 CSAIEVREQFF
TRBJ2-2 - TRBV11-3 CASKIGSLAGELFF
TRBJ2-7 - TRBV7-9 CASSTRQGYEQYF
TRBJ2-3 - TRBV5-1 CASSSLAGGETNTQYF
TRBJ1-5 - TRBV6-5 CASRGRGVGNQPQHF
TRBJ2-1 - TRBV5-4 CASSLGLAGRNEQFF
TRBJ1-1 - TRBV7-9 CASSSRGGNAEAFF
TRBJ2-2 - TRBV11-3 CASSLDRGLAGEPGELFF
TRBJ2-6 - TRBV4-1 CASSQDWQSGANVLTF
TRBJ1-2 - TRBV14 CASSQGTNYGYTF
TRBJ2-7 - TRBV6-6 CASRQGFYEQYF
- - TRBV2 CASSGGRGSYEQYF
TRBJ2-1 - TRBV10-2 CASSPWVLDSYNEQFF
TRBJ1-2 - TRBV5-1 CASDLGGGAGGYTF
TRBJ1-3 few TRBV5-3 CARSLAVAMLDMESGNTIYF
TRBJ1-1 - TRBV5-1 CASRPPGGGTEAFF
TRBJ2-3 - TRBV29-1 CSSRDISRDTQYF